These 32 T cell receptor beta chains share one sample of origin, sequenced in a study of shared clonotypes between healthy human individuals (dated by TCRdb to between 2020 and 2021). The library was produced with the immunoSEQ multiplex PCR assay. TCRdb holds this immuneACCESS table with in-frame rearrangements only. Some clones are missing; in checked studies, unresolved V genes explain under half, and the rest has no known cause. This sample comprises approximately 2,000,000 clones, 92% of them detected only once. The top ten clonotypes cover around 0.38% of the sample. The sequenced sample was naive CD4+ T cells from PBMCs. The sample's cell subset or site label, decoded: CD45RA+ positively selected. These receptors came from a man aged 18 to 30 in good health. Some clones in this sample may be carry-over from other donors' samples.

The chain couples TRBV27 to TRBJ2-4; TRBD1 matches 10 bases. There are 16 residues in the CDR3. Germline-derived CDR1 and CDR2 are MNHEY and SMNVEV (reference sequence). V lost 5 bases, J lost 2 bases, and 6 bases stayed unmatched. Here the CDR3 DNA reads TGTGCCAGCAGTCTCAGGACAGGGGGGACCAAAAACATTCAGTACTTC. This translates into CASSLRTGGTKNIQYF.

The genes are TRBV9 and TRBJ2-3; 13 bases agree with TRBD2. Germline lookup yields CDR1 SGDLS and CDR2 YYNGEE. The CDR3 is 15 residues long. The V segment lost 2 bases and the J segment 6 bases; nucleotides outside the gene matches: 3. The CDR3 loop reads CASSVGTSGKDTQYF. In DNA, the CDR3 is TGTGCCAGCAGCGTTGGGACTAGCGGGAAGGATACGCAGTATTTT.

The DNA of the CDR3 is TGCGCCAGCAGATGGACAGGGGGCGCCGACAATGAGCAGTTCTTC. Amino acids: CASRWTGGADNEQFF. The rearrangement uses TRBV5-1 and TRBJ2-1; 11 nucleotides agree with TRBD1. Germline CDR1 and CDR2: SGHRS and YFSETQ. Trimming at V came to 5 bases and at J to 5 bases, leaving 6 bases not matched to a gene. The CDR3 covers 15 residues.

The rearrangement uses TRBV5-1 and TRBJ1-6; TRBD1 matches at 7 bases. The CDR3 has 14 residues. The V gene's germline CDR1 is SGHRS and CDR2 YFSETQ. V gave up 1 base and J gave up 8 bases; unmatched junction bases: 3. This CDR3 is CASSLWDRDSPLHF. In DNA form, the CDR3 reads TGCGCCAGCAGCTTGTGGGACAGAGATTCACCCCTCCACTTT.

This chain links TRBV9 with TRBJ1-4; a weak D match, TRBD1 (5 bases). Germline values: CDR1 SGDLS, CDR2 YYNGEE. Trimming cost V 4 bases and J 14 bases, with 24 bases left between them. This CDR3 has 15 residues. CDR3 in amino acids: CASSPMVLGGDHLFF. In nucleotides, the CDR3 is TGTGCCAGCAGCCCCATGGTACTGGGAGGGGATCATCTGTTTTTT.

This chain connects TRBV5-1 to TRBJ2-3; 9 nucleotides match TRBD2. This CDR3 region has 16 residues. In germline, CDR1 is SGHRS, CDR2 YFSETQ. The junction had 7 bases not matched to a gene; V was cut back by 4 bases and J by 1 base. CDR3 coding DNA: TGCGCCAGCAGCGTGGGTCTAGCGGGACGCACAGATACGCAGTATTTT. Its protein product is CASSVGLAGRTDTQYF.

The V call is TRBV18, the J call TRBJ2-3; D call uncertain. Germline V gene sequence: CDR1 KGHSH, CDR2 LQKENI. Between the trimmed V and J ends, which lost 3 bases and 5 bases, there was a span of 15 bases. This CDR3 is built from 15 residues. CDR3 sequence: CASSPVLEVVDTQYF. CDR3 sequence (DNA): TGTGCCAGCTCACCGGTCCTAGAGGTAGTAGATACGCAGTATTTT.

The chain uses TRBV5-1 and TRBJ2-5, with D uncertain. This CDR3 comprises 13 residues. CDR1 is SGHRS, CDR2 YFSETQ, per germline. Trimming took off 4 bases at V and 1 base at J, with 8 bases between the two ends. The CDR3 loop reads CASSEYVQETQYF. CDR3 nucleotides: TGCGCCAGCAGCGAATACGTCCAAGAGACCCAGTACTTC.

The chain has TRBV4-1 and TRBJ2-7; 12 bases are a match to TRBD2. CDR3 length: 16 amino acids. Germline loops: CDR1 MGHRA, CDR2 YSYEKL. V shed 1 base and J 12 bases; nucleotides not matched to a gene: 13. This CDR3 is CASSQVVLLAGGYLYF. Here the CDR3 DNA reads TGCGCCAGCAGCCAAGTTGTGTTACTAGCGGGAGGCTACTTGTACTTC.

The J gene is TRBJ1-2, the V gene TRBV11-3; no reliable D call. Between the trimmed V and J ends, which lost 5 bases and 3 bases, there was a span of 22 bases. Germline CDR1 and CDR2: SGHNT and YENEEA. The CDR3 sequence is 17 residues long. CDR3 sequence: CASSPLPSTSRDYGYTF. DNA for the CDR3: TGTGCCAGCAGCCCGCTCCCCTCCACATCGAGGGACTATGGCTACACCTTC.

The chain employs TRBV27 and TRBJ2-7; D possibly corresponds to TRBD1 (5 bases). The CDR3 has 15 residues. Germline V gives CDR1 MNHEY, CDR2 SMNVEV (reference sequence). The germline V and J ends were trimmed by 3 bases and 2 bases, with 14 bases remaining between them. CDR3 protein: CASSFAQDETYEQYF. For the CDR3, the DNA is TGTGCCAGCAGTTTCGCACAGGATGAAACCTACGAGCAGTACTTC.

The chain couples TRBV25-1 to TRBJ1-3; 7 bases are shared with TRBD1. The germline V gene has CDR1 MGHDK and CDR2 SYGVNS. This CDR3 is built from 17 residues. Trimming at V came to 1 base and at J to 0 bases, leaving 6 bases not matched to a gene. The CDR3 protein is CASSELGTAVSGNTIYF. The DNA of the CDR3 is TGTGCCAGCAGTGAATTAGGGACAGCAGTCTCTGGAAACACCATATATTTT.

This chain uses TRBV6-5 with TRBJ1-5; no reliable D call. There are 14 residues in the CDR3. Trimming pared 4 bases from V and 1 base from J, leaving 8 bases between. Germline V gene data show CDR1 as MNHEY and CDR2 as SVGAGI. The CDR3 region is CASSFGRSNQPQHF. In nucleotides, the CDR3 is TGTGCCAGCAGTTTCGGGCGGAGCAATCAGCCCCAGCATTTT.

The genes are TRBV5-1 and TRBJ1-1; D is unresolved. Germline V gives CDR1 SGHRS, CDR2 YFSETQ. V was cut by 1 base and J by 3 bases, with 13 bases left in between. The CDR3 is 15 amino acids. CDR3 in DNA: TGCGCCAGCAGCTTGCTAGGGCCTATCGACACTGAAGCTTTCTTT. It specifies CASSLLGPIDTEAFF.

The chain links TRBV7-9 to TRBJ2-6, with no clear D. The length of the CDR3 is 15 residues. Trimming took off 5 bases at V and 2 bases at J, with 10 bases between the two ends. Germline CDR1 reads SEHNR; CDR2 reads FQNEAQ (reference sequence). CDR3 in DNA: TGTGCCAGCAGCCCCCGGGTGACTGGGGCCAACGTCCTGACTTTC. Its translation: CASSPRVTGANVLTF.

V usage is TRBV5-1 and J usage is TRBJ2-1; possibly TRBD1 or TRBD2 for D (5 bases each). There are 13 residues in the CDR3. With 4 bases removed from V and 8 bases from J, the gap between germline ends came to 13 bases. The germline CDR1 and CDR2 sequences are SGHRS and YFSETQ. This CDR3 is CASSPGPGDEQFF. The CDR3 DNA follows: TGCGCCAGCAGCCCGGGACCCGGGGATGAGCAGTTCTTC.

This chain connects TRBV6-6 to TRBJ1-1; D call uncertain. The CDR3 runs 12 residues. The germline V gene encodes CDR1 MNHNY and CDR2 SVGAGI (reference sequence). Trimming took 7 bases from V and 6 from J, leaving 12 bases between them. CDR3 sequence reads: CASKRVGAEAFF. The CDR3 DNA is TGTGCCAGCAAGCGTGTCGGGGCTGAAGCTTTCTTT.

The rearrangement joins TRBV28 to TRBJ1-5, with unresolved D. The CDR3 is 16 residues long. V was cut by 3 bases and J by 4 bases, with 16 bases left in between. Germline values: CDR1 MDHEN, CDR2 SYDVKM. CDR3 protein: CASSFSGSEYNQPQHF. The CDR3 DNA sequence: TGTGCCAGCAGTTTTTCGGGGAGTGAGTATAATCAGCCCCAGCATTTT.

This clone came up once. The chain links TRBV27 to TRBJ1-1; D unresolved. This CDR3 is built from 17 residues. The ends were cut back, 6 bases at V and 0 bases at J, with 20 bases in the middle. Germline CDR1 MNHEY, CDR2 SMNVEV (reference sequence). In DNA, the CDR3 is TGTGCCAGCAGATTCTTTAGTGGCGGGCGGATGAACACTGAAGCTTTCTTT. Protein product: CASRFFSGGRMNTEAFF.

The chain carries TRBV9 and TRBJ2-1, with D perhaps being TRBD1 or TRBD2 (6 bases each). Germline V gene lookup returns CDR1 SGDLS and CDR2 YYNGEE. V dropped 1 base and J dropped 7 bases, with 24 bases sitting between them. The CDR3 totals 18 residues. The CDR3 loop is CASSVTRRRGVQLNEQFF. The CDR3 coding sequence is TGTGCCAGCAGCGTAACCCGACGGAGGGGGGTACAATTGAATGAGCAGTTCTTC.

The count of this clone is one. V and J are TRBV28 and TRBJ2-2, with no clear D. The CDR3 extends over 10 amino acids. V was cut by 11 bases and J by 12 bases, with 13 bases left in between. Germline V gene sequence: CDR1 MDHEN, CDR2 SYDVKM. The CDR3 coding sequence is TGTGCCGAACACCCGATGAAGCTGTTTTTT. It codes for CAEHPMKLFF.

The chain has TRBV6-1 and TRBJ2-1; no clear D. V was shortened by 7 bases and J by 5 bases, with 15 bases between the two germline ends. Germline assignment: CDR1 MNHNS and CDR2 SASEGT. CDR3 length equals 14 residues. This CDR3 reads CASNDWPENNEQFF. For the CDR3, the DNA is TGTGCCAGCAACGATTGGCCAGAGAACAATGAGCAGTTCTTC.

V usage is TRBV18 and J usage is TRBJ2-3, with TRBD1 matching over 8 bases. CDR3 length equals 16 residues. CDR1 is KGHSH, CDR2 LQKENI, per germline. V dropped 0 bases and J dropped 3; count of bases not matched to a gene: 5. CDR3 amino acids: CASSPPTGTGTDTQYF. CDR3 DNA sequence: TGTGCCAGCTCACCACCCACAGGGACAGGTACAGATACGCAGTATTTT.

This clone is a singleton in its sample. DNA of the CDR3: TGTGCCACCAGCAGAGATCACAGAGAAAACTACGAGCAGTACTTC. It codes for CATSRDHRENYEQYF. The rearrangement joins TRBV15 to TRBJ2-7; D gene ambiguous. The CDR3 has 15 residues. CDR1 and CDR2 (germline): LNHNV, YYDKDF (reference sequence). V lost 0 bases to trimming and J lost 3 bases, with 12 bases between them.

The chain links TRBV6-6 to TRBJ1-4; no firm D call. Trimming removed 6 bases from V and 7 bases from J, with 12 bases in between. The V gene's germline CDR1 is MNHNY and CDR2 SVGAGI (reference sequence). The CDR3 covers 13 residues. The CDR3 bases are TGTGCCAGCAGCCCTCGCGCCCTTGAAAAACTGTTTTTT. It translates to CASSPRALEKLFF.

This rearrangement joins TRBV5-1 to TRBJ2-5; unclear D gene. Trimming cost V 4 bases and J 2 bases, with 15 bases left between them. This CDR3 is built from 15 residues. The germline V gene has CDR1 SGHRS and CDR2 YFSETQ. CDR3 amino acids: CASSTEGSGQETQYF. The CDR3 DNA is TGCGCCAGCAGCACAGAAGGGTCTGGACAAGAGACCCAGTACTTC.

A single count supports this clone. V usage is TRBV28 and J usage is TRBJ2-1; D ambiguous. Trimming pared 7 bases from V and 9 bases from J, leaving 10 bases between. Germline loops: CDR1 MDHEN, CDR2 SYDVKM. The CDR3 is made up of 11 amino acids. For the CDR3, the DNA is TGTGCCAGCACCGACAAGGCTGAGCAGTTCTTC. Its translation: CASTDKAEQFF.

The J gene is TRBJ2-3, the V gene TRBV7-3, with a possible D match to TRBD2 (6 bases). From germline, CDR1 is SGHTA and CDR2 FQGTGA. Trimming left V 6 bases short and J 6 bases short, with 16 bases between. This CDR3 is 14 amino acids long. The CDR3 DNA reads TGTGCCAGCAGTTTACCGGGGGTTTGGGATACGCAGTATTTT. Translated, it gives CASSLPGVWDTQYF.

This sequence joins TRBV5-4 and TRBJ1-1; tentatively, D is TRBD1 (5 bases). Trimming removed 0 bases at V and 1 base at J, with 7 bases between. The CDR3 loop spans 14 amino acids. Germline V gene lookup returns CDR1 SGHNT and CDR2 YYREEE (reference sequence). This chain's CDR3 is CASSLGDPNTEAFF. As DNA, the CDR3 is TGTGCCAGCAGCTTGGGGGACCCGAACACTGAAGCTTTCTTT.

This clone appeared a single time. Other DNA variants within this sample encode the same CDR3. J is TRBJ2-7 and V is TRBV5-4; no reliable D call. The germline gives CDR1 SGHNT, CDR2 YYREEE (reference sequence). This CDR3 contains 13 residues. V lost 2 bases and J 1 base, leaving 7 bases between the germline ends. The CDR3 sequence: CASSFGSSYEQYF. DNA for the CDR3: TGTGCCAGCAGCTTTGGCTCTTCCTACGAGCAGTACTTC.

The rearrangement uses TRBV10-1 and TRBJ2-7; D perhaps matches TRBD2 (7 bases). The CDR3 contains 15 residues. V lost 2 bases to trimming and J lost 3 bases, with 14 bases between them. Germline loops: CDR1 WNHNN, CDR2 SYGVQD (reference sequence). The CDR3 coding sequence is TGCGCCAGCAGTGAGACCCGGGGGGCTATCTACGAGCAGTACTTC. This gives the protein CASSETRGAIYEQYF.

The chain combines TRBV7-9 with TRBJ1-2, with D perhaps matching TRBD1 (5 bases). Trimming removed 0 bases from V and 2 bases from J, with 10 bases in between. CDR3 length: 15 amino acids. The V gene's germline CDR1 is SEHNR and CDR2 FQNEAQ (reference sequence). This chain's CDR3 is CASSLALDTNYGYTF. Written as DNA, the CDR3 is TGTGCCAGCAGCTTAGCGCTGGACACCAACTATGGCTACACCTTC.